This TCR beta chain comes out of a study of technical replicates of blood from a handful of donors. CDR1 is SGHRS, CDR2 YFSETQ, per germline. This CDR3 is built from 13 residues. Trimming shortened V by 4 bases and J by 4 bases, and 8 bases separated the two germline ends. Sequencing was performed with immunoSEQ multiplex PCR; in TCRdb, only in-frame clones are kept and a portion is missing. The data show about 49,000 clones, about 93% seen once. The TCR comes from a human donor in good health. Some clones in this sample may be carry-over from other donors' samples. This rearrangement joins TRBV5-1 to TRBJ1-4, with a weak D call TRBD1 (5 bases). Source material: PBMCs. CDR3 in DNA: TGCGCCAGCAGCAGGGGCATTAATGAAAAACTGTTTTTT. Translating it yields CASSRGINEKLFF.